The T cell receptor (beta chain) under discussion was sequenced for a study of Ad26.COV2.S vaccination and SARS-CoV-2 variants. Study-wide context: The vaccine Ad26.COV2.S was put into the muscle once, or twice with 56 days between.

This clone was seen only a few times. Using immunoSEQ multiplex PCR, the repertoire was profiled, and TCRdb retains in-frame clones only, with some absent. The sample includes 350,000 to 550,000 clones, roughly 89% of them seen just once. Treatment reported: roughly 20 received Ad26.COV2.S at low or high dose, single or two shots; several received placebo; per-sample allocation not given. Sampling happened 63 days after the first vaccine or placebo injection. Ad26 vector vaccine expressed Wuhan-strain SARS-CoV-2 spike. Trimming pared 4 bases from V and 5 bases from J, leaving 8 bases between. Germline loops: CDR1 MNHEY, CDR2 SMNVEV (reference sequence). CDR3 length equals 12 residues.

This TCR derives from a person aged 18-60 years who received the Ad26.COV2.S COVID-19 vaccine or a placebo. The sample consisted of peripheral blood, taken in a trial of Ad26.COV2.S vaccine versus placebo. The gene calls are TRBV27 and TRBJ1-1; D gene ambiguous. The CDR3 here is CASSYRGTEAFF. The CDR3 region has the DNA TGTGCCAGCAGTTATAGAGGGACTGAAGCTTTCTTT.